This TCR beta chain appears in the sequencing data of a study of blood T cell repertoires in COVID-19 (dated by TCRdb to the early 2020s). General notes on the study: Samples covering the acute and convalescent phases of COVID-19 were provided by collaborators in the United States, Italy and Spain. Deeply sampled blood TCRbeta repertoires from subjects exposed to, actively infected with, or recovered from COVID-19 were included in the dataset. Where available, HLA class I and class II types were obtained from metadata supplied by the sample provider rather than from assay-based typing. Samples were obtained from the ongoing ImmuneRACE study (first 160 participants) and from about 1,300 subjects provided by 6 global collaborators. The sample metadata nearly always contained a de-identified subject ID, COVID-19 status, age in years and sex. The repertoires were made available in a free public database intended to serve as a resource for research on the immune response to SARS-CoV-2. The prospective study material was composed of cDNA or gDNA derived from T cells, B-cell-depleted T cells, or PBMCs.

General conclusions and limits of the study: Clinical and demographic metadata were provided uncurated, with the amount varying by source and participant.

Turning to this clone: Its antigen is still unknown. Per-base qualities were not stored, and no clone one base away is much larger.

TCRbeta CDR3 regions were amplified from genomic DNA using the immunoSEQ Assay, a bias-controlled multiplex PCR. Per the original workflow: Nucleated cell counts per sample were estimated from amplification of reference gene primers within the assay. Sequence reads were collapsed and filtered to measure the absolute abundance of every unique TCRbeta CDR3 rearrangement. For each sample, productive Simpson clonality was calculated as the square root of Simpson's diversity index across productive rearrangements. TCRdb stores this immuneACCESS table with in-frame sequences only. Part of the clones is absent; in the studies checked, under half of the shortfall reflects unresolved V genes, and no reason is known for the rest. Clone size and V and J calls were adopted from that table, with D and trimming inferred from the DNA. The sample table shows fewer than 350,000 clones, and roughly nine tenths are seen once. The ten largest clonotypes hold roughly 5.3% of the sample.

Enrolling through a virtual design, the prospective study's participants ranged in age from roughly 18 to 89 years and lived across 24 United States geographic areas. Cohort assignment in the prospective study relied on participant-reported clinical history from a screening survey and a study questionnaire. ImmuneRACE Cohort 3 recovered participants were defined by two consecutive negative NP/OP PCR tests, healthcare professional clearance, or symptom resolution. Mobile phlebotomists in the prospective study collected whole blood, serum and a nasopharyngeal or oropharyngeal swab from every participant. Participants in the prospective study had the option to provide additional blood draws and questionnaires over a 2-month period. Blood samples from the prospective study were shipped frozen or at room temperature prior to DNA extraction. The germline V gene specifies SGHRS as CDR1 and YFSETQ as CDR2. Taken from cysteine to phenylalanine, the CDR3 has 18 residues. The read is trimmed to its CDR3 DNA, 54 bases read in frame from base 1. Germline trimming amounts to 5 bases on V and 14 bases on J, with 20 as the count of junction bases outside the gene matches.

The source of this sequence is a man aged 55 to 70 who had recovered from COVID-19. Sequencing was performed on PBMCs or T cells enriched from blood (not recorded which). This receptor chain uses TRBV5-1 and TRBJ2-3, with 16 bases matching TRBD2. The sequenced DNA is TGCGCCAGCAGTCATTCTCCGGGACTAGCGGGAGGGCCAGGTGTTTCGTATTTT. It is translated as CASSHSPGLAGGPGVSYF.